Presented here are 19 T cell receptor beta chains from one specimen sequenced in a study of blood T cell repertoires in COVID-19. TCRdb's copy holds only in-frame clones and misses some; the assay was immunoSEQ multiplex PCR. The table records a few hundred thousand clones, more than 75% of them present only once. Sequenced material: peripheral blood. All receptors come from a woman in her fifties or sixties with COVID-19, enrolled during active disease.

This clone was found once. The J gene is TRBJ2-7, the V gene TRBV27, with 12 bases identical to TRBD1. The trim removed 6 bases at V and 6 bases at J, leaving 12 bases unmatched. The CDR3 has 16 amino acids. Germline CDR1 MNHEY, CDR2 SMNVEV (reference sequence). CDR3 sequence: CASRPSPPGQGAEQYF. The DNA for the CDR3 is TGTGCCAGCAGACCAAGCCCACCGGGACAGGGGGCCGAGCAGTACTTC.

This CDR3 is CSVQREFYNEQFF. CDR3 in DNA: TGCAGCGTACAGCGGGAGTTCTACAATGAGCAGTTCTTC. V gene TRBV29-1 combines with J gene TRBJ2-1; 8 bases match TRBD2. The V gene's germline CDR1 is SQVTM and CDR2 ANQGSEA. CDR3 length equals 13 residues. Trimming removed 6 bases from V and 3 bases from J; junction bases left unmatched: 4.

V and J are TRBV10-1 and TRBJ2-2; 7 bases line up with TRBD2. This CDR3 has 13 residues. Germline values: CDR1 WNHNN, CDR2 SYGVQD (reference sequence). V shed 5 bases and J 7 bases; nucleotides not matched to a gene: 4. The CDR3 nucleotides are TGCGCCAGCAGTAGACTAGCCTTCGGGGAGCTGTTTTTT. Its protein is CASSRLAFGELFF.

Written as DNA, the CDR3 is TGTGCCAGCAGCCCCGGGACTAGCGGGAAAACAGATACGCAGTATTTT. Its translation is CASSPGTSGKTDTQYF. This chain connects TRBV11-3 to TRBJ2-3, with 13 bases identical to TRBD2. CDR1 SGHNT and CDR2 YENEEA come from the germline V gene. The CDR3 spans 16 residues. J gave up 3 bases and V 5 bases, and 5 bases lay outside the gene matches. Looking up the rest from reference TRBV11-3 and TRBJ2-3 gives the full variable domain: EAGVVQSPRYKIIEKKQPVAFWCNPISGHNTLYWYLQNLGQGPELLIRYENEEAVDDSQLPKDRFSAERLKGVDSTLKIQPAELGDSAVYLCASSPGTSGKTDTQYFGPGTRLTVL.

V gene TRBV24-1 combines with J gene TRBJ2-2; the match to TRBD2 covers 9 bases. CDR1 is KGHDR, CDR2 SFDVKD, per germline. With 4 bases clipped from V and 4 bases from J, the junction kept 6 bases outside the gene matches. The CDR3 is 16 amino acids. The CDR3 region is CATSDPLAGRTGELFF. The CDR3 DNA is TGTGCCACCAGTGACCCCCTAGCGGGACGCACCGGGGAGCTGTTTTTT.

V and J are TRBV14 and TRBJ1-2, with a possible D match to TRBD1 (6 bases). CDR1 and CDR2 (germline): SGHDN, FVKESK. CDR3 length: 15 residues. V gave up 4 bases and J gave up 10 bases, with 22 bases separating them. The CDR3 region has the DNA TGTGCCAGCAGCCGGGCTACAGGGATGACAGTCCTCTACACCTTC. Its protein product is CASSRATGMTVLYTF.

J is TRBJ2-7 and V is TRBV7-8; a possible D gene is TRBD2 (6 bases). This CDR3 contains 14 residues. The germline gives CDR1 SGHVS, CDR2 FQNEAQ. V was shortened by 2 bases and J by 5 bases, with 13 bases between the two germline ends. The CDR3 here is CASSLILANHEQYF. In DNA form, the CDR3 reads TGTGCCAGCAGCTTAATACTAGCTAACCACGAGCAGTACTTC.

This chain joins TRBV21-1 and TRBJ2-7; the D call of TRBD2 is as the table states it, not checked on the DNA. TRBV21-1 is labeled a pseudogene. The length of the CDR3 is 18 residues. CDR3 sequence: CASSKKSVSAAGAYEQYF. Written as DNA, the CDR3 is TGTGCCAGCAGCAAAAAATCTGTATCTGCAGCGGGAGCCTACGAGCAGTACTTC.

The CDR3 coding sequence is TGTGCCAGCTCACCCTCCCTCCAGGAGACCCAGTACTTC. It specifies CASSPSLQETQYF. The chain carries TRBV18 and TRBJ2-5; D is unresolved. The CDR3 is 13 residues long. Germline CDR1 reads KGHSH; CDR2 reads LQKENI. V was shortened by 3 bases and J by 5 bases, with 10 bases between the two germline ends.

The count of this clone is one. The chain joins TRBV5-1 to TRBJ2-7, with D possibly matching TRBD2 (6 bases). The CDR3 length is 15 residues. Trimming took off 2 bases at V and 0 bases at J, with 12 bases between the two ends. Germline V CDR1 and CDR2: SGHRS, YFSETQ. CDR3 region: CASSFGGTGSYEQYF. The CDR3 bases are TGCGCCAGCAGCTTTGGAGGGACGGGCTCCTACGAGCAGTACTTC.

The genes are TRBV11-2 and TRBJ2-1, with D tentatively TRBD2 (6 bases). Germline-derived CDR1 and CDR2 are SGHAT and FQNNGV. V gave up 5 bases and J gave up 1 base, with 12 bases separating them. The CDR3 consists of 15 residues. CDR3 protein: CASSPFGGSYNEQFF. The CDR3 bases are TGTGCCAGCAGCCCATTCGGGGGTTCCTACAATGAGCAGTTCTTC.

The chain links TRBV19 to TRBJ1-4; unclear D gene. The CDR3 sequence is 15 residues long. Germline-derived CDR1 and CDR2 are LNHDA and SQIVND (reference sequence). V was cut by 3 bases and J by 0 bases, with 8 bases left in between. CDR3 residues: CASSITVATNEKLFF. The CDR3 DNA follows: TGTGCCAGTAGTATTACAGTTGCAACTAATGAAAAACTGTTTTTT.

V and J are TRBV12-3 or TRBV12-4 and TRBJ2-5; maybe TRBD1 (6 bases). V lost 5 bases and J 5 bases, leaving 12 bases between the germline ends. The CDR3 is 13 residues long. This chain's CDR3 is CASSGGTRETQYF. For the CDR3, the DNA is TGTGCCAGCAGTGGGGGCACCAGGGAGACCCAGTACTTC.

This clone appeared once. The rearrangement joins TRBV5-6 to TRBJ2-7; TRBD1 might be the D (6 bases). Germline V gene data show CDR1 as SGHDT and CDR2 as YYEEEE. V was clipped by 4 bases and J by 3 bases, with 17 bases between them. The length of the CDR3 is 15 residues. CDR3 coding DNA: TGTGCCAGCAGCATTACCGGGACATTCCACTACGAGCAGTACTTC. It translates to CASSITGTFHYEQYF.

This clone is a singleton in its sample. Other DNA sequences within the sample encode an identical CDR3. The chain is built from TRBV5-1 and TRBJ1-1; no reliable D call. This CDR3 has 13 residues. CDR1 SGHRS and CDR2 YFSETQ come from the germline V gene. Trimming removed 5 bases from V and 2 bases from J, with 10 bases in between. The CDR3, as DNA: TGCGCCAGCAGTCTACAGAGTAACACTGAAGCTTTCTTT. Translated: CASSLQSNTEAFF. The full variable domain, with the rest looked up from reference TRBV5-1 and TRBJ1-1, is KAGVTQTPRYLIKTRGQQVTLSCSPISGHRSVSWYQQTPGQGLQFLFEYFSETQRNKGNFPGRFSGRQFSNSRSEMNVSTLELGDSALYLCASSLQSNTEAFFGQGTRLTVV.

This clone was found once. The CDR3 bases are TGTGCCAGCAGCTTAGGAGGGCACTACAATGAGCAGTTCTTC. This encodes CASSLGGHYNEQFF. V usage is TRBV7-7 and J usage is TRBJ2-1, with a possible D match to TRBD2 (5 bases). The CDR3 covers 14 residues. Germline CDR1 is SSHAT and CDR2 is FNYEAQ (reference sequence). The V gene lost 1 base and the J gene lost 3 bases, with 7 bases spanning the gap.

This clone was picked up one time. V is TRBV20-1 and J is TRBJ2-1; TRBD1 matches at 7 bases. The V gene's germline CDR1 is DFQATT and CDR2 SNEGSKA (reference sequence). Trimming at V came to 3 bases and at J to 1 base, leaving 6 bases not matched to a gene. The CDR3 totals 15 residues. The CDR3 sequence is CSASGGQHSYNEQFF. Written as DNA, the CDR3 is TGCAGTGCTAGTGGGGGACAGCATTCCTACAATGAGCAGTTCTTC.

The J gene is TRBJ1-1, the V gene TRBV3-1 (or the pseudogene TRBV3-2), with D perhaps TRBD1 (5 bases). CDR1 and CDR2 (germline): LGHDT, YNNKEL (reference sequence). CDR3 length: 15 residues. Trimming shortened V by 3 bases and J by 3 bases, and 14 bases separated the two germline ends. The CDR3 protein is CASSQMGGGDTEAFF. The DNA of the CDR3 is TGTGCCAGCAGCCAGATGGGTGGGGGGGACACTGAAGCTTTCTTT.

The V call is TRBV28, the J call TRBJ1-5; a possible D gene is TRBD1 (6 bases). The germline gives CDR1 MDHEN, CDR2 SYDVKM. Deletions cut 6 bases from V and 3 bases from J, with 15 bases between. CDR3 length: 15 residues. This CDR3 reads CASSTDRPINQPQHF. DNA for the CDR3: TGTGCCAGCAGCACCGACAGGCCTATCAATCAGCCCCAGCATTTT.